The 14 T cell receptor beta chains listed next were all sequenced from one sample in a study of T cell responses to AZD1222 COVID-19 vaccine. The method was immunoSEQ multiplex PCR; TCRdb's version includes in-frame clones alone and lacks a portion of them. The sample carries more than 250,000 clones, 85% to 95% recorded once. The sequencing here drew on peripheral blood, taken on day 0 of AZD1222 vaccination. The receptors here all came from an adult in good health.

The chain uses TRBV25-1 and TRBJ1-6; no reliable D call. The V end lost 5 bases, the J end lost 10 bases, and 9 bases lay between the germline ends. The CDR3 has 12 amino acids. Germline V gene sequence: CDR1 MGHDK, CDR2 SYGVNS. The CDR3 reads CASSPGNSPLHF. CDR3 coding DNA: TGTGCCAGCAGTCCGGGGAACTCACCCCTCCACTTT.

In DNA, the CDR3 is TGTGCCAGCAGTGGGGAGGTTGGACGCACCGGGGAGCTGTTTTTT. Its protein is CASSGEVGRTGELFF. This sequence joins TRBV2 and TRBJ2-2, with a tentative D call TRBD2 (6 bases). CDR1 is SNHLY, CDR2 FYNNEI, per germline. Trimming removed 4 bases at V and 4 bases at J, with 13 bases between. The CDR3 is 15 residues long.

This chain uses TRBV19 with TRBJ2-2; D gene unclear. Germline V gene lookup returns CDR1 LNHDA and CDR2 SQIVND (reference sequence). The CDR3 runs 12 residues. The V end lost 5 bases, the J end lost 6 bases, and 7 bases lay between the germline ends. Here the CDR3 reads CASSSWPGELFF. The CDR3 DNA is TGTGCCAGTAGTTCTTGGCCCGGGGAGCTGTTTTTT.

The rearrangement uses TRBV27 and TRBJ2-7, with 7 bases identical to TRBD1. CDR3 length: 13 amino acids. Germline V gives CDR1 MNHEY, CDR2 SMNVEV (reference sequence). V dropped 5 bases and J dropped 0; count of bases not matched to a gene: 1. The CDR3: CASSRDSSYEQYF. CDR3 DNA: TGTGCCAGCAGTCGGGACAGCTCCTACGAGCAGTACTTC.

This clone showed up just once. The V and J genes are TRBV5-1 and TRBJ1-2; D is uncertain. Germline CDR1 reads SGHRS; CDR2 reads YFSETQ. The length of the CDR3 is 16 residues. V lost 2 bases to trimming and J lost 0 bases, with 14 bases between them. The CDR3 nucleotides are TGCGCCAGCAGCTTAAGTACGGGAAGAGCTAACTATGGCTACACCTTC. It is translated as CASSLSTGRANYGYTF.

This clone appeared a few times. CDR3 sequence: CAISESRGGLGNEQFF. Written as DNA, the CDR3 is TGTGCCATCAGTGAGTCGCGGGGGGGCCTAGGTAATGAGCAGTTCTTC. The rearrangement joins TRBV10-3 to TRBJ2-1, with TRBD2 identical over 9 bases. There are 16 residues in the CDR3. Germline assignment: CDR1 ENHRY and CDR2 SYGVKD. Trimming removed 0 bases from V and 7 bases from J; junction bases left unmatched: 7.

V and J are TRBV4-2 and TRBJ1-1; D is unclear. Looked up from germline, CDR1 is LGHNA and CDR2 is YNFKEQ. The CDR3 has 14 amino acids. Trimming stripped 4 bases from V and 11 bases from J, with 20 bases between. CDR3 region: CASSPRGPKMAAFF. In DNA form, the CDR3 reads TGTGCCAGCAGCCCCCGCGGCCCCAAGATGGCTGCTTTCTTT.

The J gene is TRBJ2-5, the V gene TRBV20-1; possibly TRBD1 for D (5 bases). The CDR3 is made up of 11 amino acids. V gave up 6 bases and J gave up 3 bases, with 8 bases separating them. Germline CDR1 is DFQATT and CDR2 is SNEGSKA (reference sequence). CDR3 sequence reads: CSATREETQYF. The CDR3 DNA is TGCAGTGCGACCAGGGAAGAGACCCAGTACTTC.

This rearrangement joins TRBV5-4 to TRBJ1-1; D gene unclear. Germline values: CDR1 SGHNT, CDR2 YYREEE (reference sequence). The V end lost 0 bases, the J end lost 0 bases, and 21 bases lay between the germline ends. The CDR3 loop spans 19 amino acids. This CDR3 is CASSLDRLRHRAMNTEAFF. CDR3 DNA sequence: TGTGCCAGCAGCTTGGATAGGTTAAGGCACAGAGCTATGAACACTGAAGCTTTCTTT.

J is TRBJ2-7 and V is TRBV5-6; D gene unclear. This CDR3 has 13 amino acids. V was shortened by 0 bases and J by 0 bases, with 4 bases between the two germline ends. Germline V gene data show CDR1 as SGHDT and CDR2 as YYEEEE. The CDR3 DNA reads TGTGCCAGCAGCTTGGAGTACTCCTACGAGCAGTACTTC. It encodes CASSLEYSYEQYF.

The chain has TRBV5-1 and TRBJ2-3; D is undetermined. Deletions cut 4 bases from V and 0 bases from J, with 6 bases between. Germline V gene data show CDR1 as SGHRS and CDR2 as YFSETQ. The CDR3 runs 13 residues. Here the CDR3 reads CASSPTSTDTQYF. The DNA of the CDR3 is TGCGCCAGCAGCCCCACTAGCACAGATACGCAGTATTTT. The full variable domain, in which reference TRBV5-1 and TRBJ2-3 provide the parts outside the CDR3, is KAGVTQTPRYLIKTRGQQVTLSCSPISGHRSVSWYQQTPGQGLQFLFEYFSETQRNKGNFPGRFSGRQFSNSRSEMNVSTLELGDSALYLCASSPTSTDTQYFGPGTRLTVL.

V gene TRBV27 combines with J gene TRBJ1-2; TRBD1 might be the D (6 bases). This CDR3 is built from 14 residues. V was clipped by 8 bases and J by 2 bases, with 15 bases between them. The germline V gene encodes CDR1 MNHEY and CDR2 SMNVEV (reference sequence). The CDR3 loop reads CASRRGESNYGYTF. CDR3 in DNA: TGTGCCAGCCGGAGGGGGGAATCCAACTATGGCTACACCTTC.

V is TRBV18 and J is TRBJ1-5; TRBD1 matches 7 bases. V dropped 3 bases and J dropped 5; count of bases not matched to a gene: 4. CDR3 length: 14 amino acids. Per the germline V gene, CDR1 is KGHSH and CDR2 is LQKENI. The CDR3 sequence: CASSPAGGHQPQHF. In DNA form, the CDR3 reads TGTGCCAGCTCACCGGCAGGGGGGCATCAGCCCCAGCATTTT.

The chain links TRBV7-6 to TRBJ2-1; D tentatively fits TRBD1 or TRBD2 (5 bases each). CDR1 is SGHVS, CDR2 FNYEAQ, per germline. The CDR3 contains 15 residues. The germline V and J ends were trimmed by 7 bases and 0 bases, with 13 bases remaining between them. CDR3 nucleotide sequence: TGTGCCAGCACCCCGGGGCTGAGCTCCTACAATGAGCAGTTCTTC. Protein product: CASTPGLSSYNEQFF.